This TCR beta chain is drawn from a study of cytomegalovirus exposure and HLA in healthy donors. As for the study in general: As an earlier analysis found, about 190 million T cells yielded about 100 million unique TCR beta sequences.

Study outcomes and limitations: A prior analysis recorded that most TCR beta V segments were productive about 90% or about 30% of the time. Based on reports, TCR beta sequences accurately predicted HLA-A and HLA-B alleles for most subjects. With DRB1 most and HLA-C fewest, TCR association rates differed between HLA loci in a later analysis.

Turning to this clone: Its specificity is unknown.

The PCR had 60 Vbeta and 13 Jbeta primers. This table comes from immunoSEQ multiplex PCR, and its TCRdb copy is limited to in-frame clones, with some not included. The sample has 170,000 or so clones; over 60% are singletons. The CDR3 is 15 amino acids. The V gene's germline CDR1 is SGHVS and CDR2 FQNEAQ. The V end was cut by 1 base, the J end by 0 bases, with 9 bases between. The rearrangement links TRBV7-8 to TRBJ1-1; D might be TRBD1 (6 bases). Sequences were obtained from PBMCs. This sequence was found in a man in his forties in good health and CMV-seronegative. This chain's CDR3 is CASSLEGDLNTEAFF. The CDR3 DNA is TGTGCCAGCAGCTTAGAGGGGGACCTGAACACTGAAGCTTTCTTT.